The text below deals with one T cell receptor beta chain. The data were obtained in a study of blood T cell repertoires in COVID-19. Study in general: The United States, Italy and Spain were the sources of the acute and convalescent COVID-19 samples. From T cells, B-cell-depleted T cells, or PBMCs came the material, which was cDNA or gDNA.

Germline V CDR1 and CDR2: SGHRS, YFSETQ. This CDR3 region has 16 residues. V lost 2 bases to trimming and J lost 6 bases, with 17 bases between them. In the original analysis: The assay estimated nucleated cells by amplifying reference gene primers. The method was immunoSEQ multiplex PCR; TCRdb's version includes in-frame clones alone and lacks a portion of them. V, J and clone size are those of that table, while D and trimming were read from the DNA. The sample carries over 200,000 clones, around 89% recorded once. The V call is TRBV5-1, the J call TRBJ2-2; D possibly corresponds to TRBD1 (5 bases). Sequenced material: peripheral blood. The receptor comes from a man in his 60s who had recovered from COVID-19. CDR3 amino acids: CASSLGFQGGAGELFF. In DNA form, the CDR3 reads TGCGCCAGCAGCTTAGGGTTCCAGGGCGGTGCCGGGGAGCTGTTTTTT.